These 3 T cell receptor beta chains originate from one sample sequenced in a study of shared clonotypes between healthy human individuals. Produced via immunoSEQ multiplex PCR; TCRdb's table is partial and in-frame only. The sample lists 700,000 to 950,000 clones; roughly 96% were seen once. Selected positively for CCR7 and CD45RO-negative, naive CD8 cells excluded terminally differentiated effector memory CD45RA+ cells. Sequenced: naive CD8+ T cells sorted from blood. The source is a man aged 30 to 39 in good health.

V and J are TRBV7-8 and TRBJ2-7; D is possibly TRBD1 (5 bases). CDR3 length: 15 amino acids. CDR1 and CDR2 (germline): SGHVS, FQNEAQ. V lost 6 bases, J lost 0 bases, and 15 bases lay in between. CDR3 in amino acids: CASRRPQVGSYEQYF. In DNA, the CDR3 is TGTGCCAGCAGGCGGCCACAGGTGGGCTCCTACGAGCAGTACTTC.

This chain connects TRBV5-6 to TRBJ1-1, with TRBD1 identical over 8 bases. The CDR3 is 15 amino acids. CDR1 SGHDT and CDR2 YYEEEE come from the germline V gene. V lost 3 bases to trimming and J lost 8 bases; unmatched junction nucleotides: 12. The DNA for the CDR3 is TGTGCCAGCAGCTATTACAGGGGGGAGCCCCGAGAAGCTTTCTTT. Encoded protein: CASSYYRGEPREAFF.

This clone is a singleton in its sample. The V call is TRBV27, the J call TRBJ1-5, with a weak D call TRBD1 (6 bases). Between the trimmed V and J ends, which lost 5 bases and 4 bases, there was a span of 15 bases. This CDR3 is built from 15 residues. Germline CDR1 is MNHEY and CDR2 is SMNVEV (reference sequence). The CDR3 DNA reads TGTGCCAGCAGTCCGAGGGGGGTTCTGAATCAGCCCCAGCATTTT. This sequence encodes CASSPRGVLNQPQHF.